This T cell receptor (beta chain) comes out of a study of blood T cells in healthy people across ages. General study results and limits: With unsorted PBMCs, a conclusive comparison of naive versus antigen-experienced cells was not possible. Per million T cells, TCR beta diversity dropped about linearly as age rose.

Germline V gives CDR1 SGHKS, CDR2 YYEKEE (reference sequence). The trim removed 4 bases at V and 3 bases at J, leaving 8 bases unmatched. The CDR3 totals 16 residues. This clonotype was picked up a small number of times. What it binds is not known. Using a J-beta primer mix together with a sample-barcoded 5' primer, a second PCR was run for roughly 6 to 12 cycles. Unique molecular identifiers of 12 random nucleotides labeled each cDNA. TCRdb itself ran the 5' RACE reads through MiXCR, one entry per CDR3 protein. The repertoire holds approximately 1.5 million distinct CDR3 sequences, with around 35% as singletons.

The rearrangement joins TRBV5-5 to TRBJ2-3; 10 positions agree with TRBD1. Input material: blood. The receptor was isolated from a woman aged 25 to 39 in good health. CDR3 sequence (DNA): TGTGCCAGCAGCCACCGGGGGACAGGGGTAACAGATACGCAGTATTTT. It specifies CASSHRGTGVTDTQYF.